This is a list of T cell receptor beta chains from one sample in a study of blood T cell repertoires in COVID-19. The protocol was immunoSEQ multiplex PCR, while the TCRdb copy is restricted to in-frame clones and leaves out a portion. The sample has almost 200,000 clones, roughly 77% seen once. Sequenced sample: peripheral blood. These receptors were obtained from a woman in her thirties or forties with COVID-19, enrolled during active disease. Each CDR3 is given with its conserved first and last residue.

>TRBV11-2
CASSPFRLAGYEQYF
>TRBV2
CASNVLAREQYF
>TRBV18
CASSPGTGKLNTEAFF
>TRBV4-3
CASSQPSGGLNEQFF
>TRBV5-6
CASSLGPNNEQFF
>TRBV7-6
CASSLMGGRESEAFF
>TRBV18
CASSPIRASAHTDTQYF
>TRBV4-1
CASSELDAEAFF
>TRBV2
CASSTRTGRNEQFF
>TRBV30
CAWGRQGHTEAFF
>TRBV3-1/TRBV3-2
CASSQPGLAGAETDTQYF
>TRBV19
CASFVGGEGNTEAFF
>TRBV14
CASSQDQGAREKLFF
>TRBV10-3
CAISDQQGANTGELFF
>TRBV3-1/TRBV3-2
CASSQAPSGLGQFF